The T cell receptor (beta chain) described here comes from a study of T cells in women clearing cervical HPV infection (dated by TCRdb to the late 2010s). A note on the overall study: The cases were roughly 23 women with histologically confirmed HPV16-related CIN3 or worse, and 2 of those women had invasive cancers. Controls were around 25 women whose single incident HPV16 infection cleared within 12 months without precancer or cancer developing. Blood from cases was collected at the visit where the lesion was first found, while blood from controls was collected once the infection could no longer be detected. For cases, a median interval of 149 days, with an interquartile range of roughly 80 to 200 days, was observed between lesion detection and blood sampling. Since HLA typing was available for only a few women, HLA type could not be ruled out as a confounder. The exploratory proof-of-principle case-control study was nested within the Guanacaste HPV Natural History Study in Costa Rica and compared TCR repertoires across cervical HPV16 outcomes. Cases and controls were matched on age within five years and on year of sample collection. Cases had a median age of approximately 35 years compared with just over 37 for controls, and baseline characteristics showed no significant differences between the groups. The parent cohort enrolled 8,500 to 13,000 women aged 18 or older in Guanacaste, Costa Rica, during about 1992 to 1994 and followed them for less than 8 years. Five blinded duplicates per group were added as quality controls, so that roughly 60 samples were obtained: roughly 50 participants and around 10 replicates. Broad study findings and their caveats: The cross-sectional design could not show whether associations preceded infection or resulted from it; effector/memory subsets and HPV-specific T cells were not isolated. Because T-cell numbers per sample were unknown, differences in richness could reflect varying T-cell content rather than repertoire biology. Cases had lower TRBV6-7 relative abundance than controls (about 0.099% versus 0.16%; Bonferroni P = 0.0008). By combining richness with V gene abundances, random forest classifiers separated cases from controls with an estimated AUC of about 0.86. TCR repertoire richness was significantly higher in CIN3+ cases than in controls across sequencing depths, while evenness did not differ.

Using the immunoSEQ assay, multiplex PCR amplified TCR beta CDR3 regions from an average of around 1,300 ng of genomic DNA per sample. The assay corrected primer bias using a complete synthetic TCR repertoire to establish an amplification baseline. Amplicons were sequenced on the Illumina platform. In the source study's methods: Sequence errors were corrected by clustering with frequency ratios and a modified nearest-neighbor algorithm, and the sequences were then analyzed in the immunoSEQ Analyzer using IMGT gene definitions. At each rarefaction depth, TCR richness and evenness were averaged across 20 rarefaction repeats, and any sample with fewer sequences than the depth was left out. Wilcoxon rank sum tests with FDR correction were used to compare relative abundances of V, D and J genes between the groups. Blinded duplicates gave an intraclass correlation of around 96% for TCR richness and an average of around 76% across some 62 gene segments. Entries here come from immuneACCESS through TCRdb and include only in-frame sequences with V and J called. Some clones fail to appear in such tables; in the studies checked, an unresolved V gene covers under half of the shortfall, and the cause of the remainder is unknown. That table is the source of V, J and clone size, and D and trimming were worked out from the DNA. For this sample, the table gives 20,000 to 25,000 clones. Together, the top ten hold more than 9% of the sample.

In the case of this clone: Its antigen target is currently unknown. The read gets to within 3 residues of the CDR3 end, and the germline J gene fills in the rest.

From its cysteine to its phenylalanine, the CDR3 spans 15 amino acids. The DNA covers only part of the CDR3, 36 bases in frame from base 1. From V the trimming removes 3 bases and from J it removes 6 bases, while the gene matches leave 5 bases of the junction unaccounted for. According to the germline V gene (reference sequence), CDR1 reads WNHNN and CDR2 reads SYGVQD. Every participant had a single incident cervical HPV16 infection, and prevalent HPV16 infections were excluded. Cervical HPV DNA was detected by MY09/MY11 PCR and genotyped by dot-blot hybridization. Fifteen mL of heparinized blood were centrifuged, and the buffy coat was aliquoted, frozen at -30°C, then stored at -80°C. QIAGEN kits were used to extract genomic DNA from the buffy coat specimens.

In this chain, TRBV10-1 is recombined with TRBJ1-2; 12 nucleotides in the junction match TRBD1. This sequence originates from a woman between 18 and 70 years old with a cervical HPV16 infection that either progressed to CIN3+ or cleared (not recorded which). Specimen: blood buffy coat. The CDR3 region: CASSDGTGGFDGYTF. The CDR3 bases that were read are TGCGCCAGCAGTGATGGGACAGGGGGCTTCGATGGC.